This TCR beta chain was profiled in a study of shared clonotypes between healthy human individuals. At the level of the study: Per donor, CD8 memory used one plate, CD8 naive used two, CD4 memory used three and CD4 naive used three.

A few counts support this clone. Looked up from germline, CDR1 is MNHEY and CDR2 is SMNVEV (reference sequence). CDR3 length: 14 residues. The ends were cut back, 1 base at V and 6 bases at J, with 13 bases in the middle. Authors' methods: Filtering differed for immunoSEQ, which gave only junction sequences without quality scores. Only in-frame clones appear in the TCRdb table, and some are missing; sequencing was by immunoSEQ multiplex PCR. V, J and clone size reflect that table, while D and trimming were determined from the DNA. The sample shows roughly 850,000 clones, 95% to 97% of them seen only once. Terminally differentiated effector memory CD45RA+ cells were left out of the naive CD8 fraction, which was CD45RO-negative and positively selected for CCR7.

The specimen sequenced was naive CD8+ T cells sorted from blood. The source is a man aged 25-40 years in good health. This chain uses TRBV27 with TRBJ2-7; no clear D. The DNA of the CDR3 is TGTGCCAGCAGTTTATTCCTATCCTCCCCCGAGCAGTACTTC. This translates into CASSLFLSSPEQYF.